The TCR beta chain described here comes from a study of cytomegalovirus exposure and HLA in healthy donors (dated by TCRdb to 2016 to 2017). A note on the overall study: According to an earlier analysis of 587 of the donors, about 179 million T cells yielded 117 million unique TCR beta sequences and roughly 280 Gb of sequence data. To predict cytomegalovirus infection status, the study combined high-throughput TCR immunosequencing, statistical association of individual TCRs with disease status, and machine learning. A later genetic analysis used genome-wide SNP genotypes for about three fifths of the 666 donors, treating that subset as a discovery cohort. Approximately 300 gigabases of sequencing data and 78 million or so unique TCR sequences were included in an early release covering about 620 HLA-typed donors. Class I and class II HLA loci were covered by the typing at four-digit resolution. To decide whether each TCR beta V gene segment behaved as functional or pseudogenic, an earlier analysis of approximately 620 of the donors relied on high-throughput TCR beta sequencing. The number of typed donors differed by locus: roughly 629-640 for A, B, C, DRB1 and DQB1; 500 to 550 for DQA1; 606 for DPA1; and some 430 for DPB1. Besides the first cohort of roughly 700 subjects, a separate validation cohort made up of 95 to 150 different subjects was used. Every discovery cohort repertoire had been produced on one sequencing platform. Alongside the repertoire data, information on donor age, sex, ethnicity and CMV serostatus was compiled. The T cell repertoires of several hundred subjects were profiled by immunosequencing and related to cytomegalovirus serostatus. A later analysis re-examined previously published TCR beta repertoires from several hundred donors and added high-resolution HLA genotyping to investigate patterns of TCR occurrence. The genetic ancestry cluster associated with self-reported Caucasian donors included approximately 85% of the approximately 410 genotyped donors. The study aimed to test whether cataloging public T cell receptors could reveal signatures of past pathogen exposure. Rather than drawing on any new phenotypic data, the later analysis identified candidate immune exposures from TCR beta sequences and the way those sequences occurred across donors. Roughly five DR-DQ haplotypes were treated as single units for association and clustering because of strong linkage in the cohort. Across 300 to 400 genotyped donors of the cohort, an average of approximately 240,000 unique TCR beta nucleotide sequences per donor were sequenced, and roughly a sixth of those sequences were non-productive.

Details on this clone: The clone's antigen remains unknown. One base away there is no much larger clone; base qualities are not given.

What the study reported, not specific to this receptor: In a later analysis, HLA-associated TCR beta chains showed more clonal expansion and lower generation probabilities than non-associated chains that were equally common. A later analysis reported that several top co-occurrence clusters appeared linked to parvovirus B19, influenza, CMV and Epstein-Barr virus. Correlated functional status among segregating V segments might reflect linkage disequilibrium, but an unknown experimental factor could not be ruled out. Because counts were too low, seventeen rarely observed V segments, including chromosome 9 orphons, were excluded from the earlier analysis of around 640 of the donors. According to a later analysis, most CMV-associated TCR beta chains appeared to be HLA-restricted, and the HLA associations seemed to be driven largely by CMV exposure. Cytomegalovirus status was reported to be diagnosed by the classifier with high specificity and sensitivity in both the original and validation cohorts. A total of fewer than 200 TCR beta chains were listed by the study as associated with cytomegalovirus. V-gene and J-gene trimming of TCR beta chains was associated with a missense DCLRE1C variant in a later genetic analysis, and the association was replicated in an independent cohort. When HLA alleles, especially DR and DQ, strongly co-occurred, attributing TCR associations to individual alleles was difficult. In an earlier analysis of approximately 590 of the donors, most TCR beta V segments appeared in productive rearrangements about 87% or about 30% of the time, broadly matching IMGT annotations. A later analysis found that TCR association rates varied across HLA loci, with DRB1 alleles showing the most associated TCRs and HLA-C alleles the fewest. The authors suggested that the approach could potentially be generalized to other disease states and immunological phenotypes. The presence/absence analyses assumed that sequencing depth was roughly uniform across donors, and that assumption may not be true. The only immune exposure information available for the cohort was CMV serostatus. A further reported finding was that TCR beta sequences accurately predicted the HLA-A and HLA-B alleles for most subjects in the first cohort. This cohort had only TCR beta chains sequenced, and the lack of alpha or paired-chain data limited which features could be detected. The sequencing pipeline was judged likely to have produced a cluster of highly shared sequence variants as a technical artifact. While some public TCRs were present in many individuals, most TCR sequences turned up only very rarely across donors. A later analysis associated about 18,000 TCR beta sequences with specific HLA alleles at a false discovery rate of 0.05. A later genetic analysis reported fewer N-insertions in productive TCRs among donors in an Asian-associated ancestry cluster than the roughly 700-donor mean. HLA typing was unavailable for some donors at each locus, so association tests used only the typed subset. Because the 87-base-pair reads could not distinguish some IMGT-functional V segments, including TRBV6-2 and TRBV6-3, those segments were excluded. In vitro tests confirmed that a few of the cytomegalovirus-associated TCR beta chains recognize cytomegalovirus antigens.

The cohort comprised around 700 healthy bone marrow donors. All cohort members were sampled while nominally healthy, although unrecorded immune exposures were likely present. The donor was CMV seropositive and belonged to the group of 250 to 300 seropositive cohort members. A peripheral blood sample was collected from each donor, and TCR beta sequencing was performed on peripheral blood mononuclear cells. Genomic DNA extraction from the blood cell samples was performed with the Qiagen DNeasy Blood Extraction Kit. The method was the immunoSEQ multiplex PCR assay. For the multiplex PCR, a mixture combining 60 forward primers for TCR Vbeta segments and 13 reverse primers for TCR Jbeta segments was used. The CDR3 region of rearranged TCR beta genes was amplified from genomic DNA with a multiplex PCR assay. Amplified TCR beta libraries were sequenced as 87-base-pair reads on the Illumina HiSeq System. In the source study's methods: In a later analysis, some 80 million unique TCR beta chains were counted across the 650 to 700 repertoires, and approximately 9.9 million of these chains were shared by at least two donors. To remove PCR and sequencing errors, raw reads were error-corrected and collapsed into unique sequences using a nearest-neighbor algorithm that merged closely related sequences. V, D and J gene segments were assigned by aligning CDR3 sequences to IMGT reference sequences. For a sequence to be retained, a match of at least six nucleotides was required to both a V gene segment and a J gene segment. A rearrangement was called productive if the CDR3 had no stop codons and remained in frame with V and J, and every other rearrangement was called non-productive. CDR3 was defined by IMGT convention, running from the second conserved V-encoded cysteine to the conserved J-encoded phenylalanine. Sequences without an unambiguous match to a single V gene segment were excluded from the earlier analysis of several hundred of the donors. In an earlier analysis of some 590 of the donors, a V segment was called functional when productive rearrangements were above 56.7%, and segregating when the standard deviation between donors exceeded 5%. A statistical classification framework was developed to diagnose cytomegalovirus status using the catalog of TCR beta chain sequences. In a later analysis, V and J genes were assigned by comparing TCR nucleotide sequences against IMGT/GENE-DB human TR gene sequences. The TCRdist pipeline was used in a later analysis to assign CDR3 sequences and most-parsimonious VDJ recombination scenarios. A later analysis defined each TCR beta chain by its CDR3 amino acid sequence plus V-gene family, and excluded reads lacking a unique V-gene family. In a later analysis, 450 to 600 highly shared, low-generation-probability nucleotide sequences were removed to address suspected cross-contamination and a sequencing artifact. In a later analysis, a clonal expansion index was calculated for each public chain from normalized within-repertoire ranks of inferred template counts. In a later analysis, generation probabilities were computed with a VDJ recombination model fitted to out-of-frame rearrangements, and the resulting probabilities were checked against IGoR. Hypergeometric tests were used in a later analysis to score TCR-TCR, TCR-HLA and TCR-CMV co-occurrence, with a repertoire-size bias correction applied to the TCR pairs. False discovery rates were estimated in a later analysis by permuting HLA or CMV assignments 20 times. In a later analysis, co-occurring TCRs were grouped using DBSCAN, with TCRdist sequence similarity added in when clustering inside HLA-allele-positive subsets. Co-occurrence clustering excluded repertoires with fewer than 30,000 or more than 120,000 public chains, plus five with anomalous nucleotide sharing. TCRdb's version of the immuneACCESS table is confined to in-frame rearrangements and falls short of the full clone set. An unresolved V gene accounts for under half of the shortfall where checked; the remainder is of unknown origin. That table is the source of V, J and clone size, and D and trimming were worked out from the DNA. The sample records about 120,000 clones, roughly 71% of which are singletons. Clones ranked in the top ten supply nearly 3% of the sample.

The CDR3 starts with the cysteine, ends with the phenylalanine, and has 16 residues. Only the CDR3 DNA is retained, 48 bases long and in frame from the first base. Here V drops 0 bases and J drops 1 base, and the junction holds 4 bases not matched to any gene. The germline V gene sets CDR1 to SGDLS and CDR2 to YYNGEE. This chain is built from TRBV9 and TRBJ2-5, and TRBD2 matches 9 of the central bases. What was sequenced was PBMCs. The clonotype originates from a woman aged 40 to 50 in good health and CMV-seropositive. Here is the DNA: TGTGCCAGCAGCGTAGTGGCTAGCGGGATCCAAGAGACCCAGTACTTC. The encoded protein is CASSVVASGIQETQYF.